This TCR beta chain was observed in a study of T-cell reconstitution after alpha-beta-depleted transplantation in children. Preparation of the TCRbeta library involved a method that used unique molecular identifiers. MiXCR, run by TCRdb on the PCR reads, gives a single entry per CDR3 protein. The sample holds approximately 250,000 distinct CDR3 sequences, about 8.8% seen once. The CDR3 sequence is 14 residues long. V lost 6 bases and J 4 bases, leaving 13 bases between the germline ends. The germline V gene has CDR1 DFQATT and CDR2 SNEGSKA (reference sequence). V usage is TRBV20-1 and J usage is TRBJ1-6; possibly TRBD1 for D (5 bases). This sequence originates from a human donor who donated a stem cell graft to a child with SCID. Sequenced material: PBMCs from the stem cell graft donor, taken from the stem cell graft. The CDR3: CSAQTGEYNSPLHF. The CDR3 nucleotides read TGCAGTGCCCAGACGGGGGAATATAATTCACCCCTCCACTTT.